This T cell receptor (beta chain) appears in the sequencing data of a study of T cells after yellow fever vaccination. Overall study: Low-cell-number fractions underwent preparation using SMART-Seq v4 Ultra Low Input. General study points: Subsequent booster samples again held most clones from primary vaccination (more than 95% CD4, 88% CD8). Although the secondary response was weaker, it peaked faster, at day 5 versus 15.

This CDR3 contains 18 residues. There are a few counts of this clonotype. The antigen is not known. Via MiXCR, TCRdb re-called the 5' RACE reads, giving one row per CDR3 protein. Of around 500,000 distinct CDR3 sequences detected, 21% appear once; the ten largest clones hold approximately 16%. The sequence was obtained from a man aged 18 to 30 who received the YFV17D yellow fever vaccine. The specimen was PBMCs, collected approximately 22 days after the first yellow fever vaccination. The V call is TRBV21-1, the J call TRBJ2-7; TRBD2 is the table's D call, not checked against the DNA. TRBV21-1 is reported as a pseudogene. The CDR3: CASSKEVEEPGLTHSYYF. The CDR3 DNA reads TGTGCCAGCAGCAAAGAAGTGGAGGAACCGGGACTGACCCATTCGTACTACTTC.